This T cell receptor beta chain was found in a study of T cells in women clearing cervical HPV infection. In germline, CDR1 is GTSNPN, CDR2 SVGIG (reference sequence). The V and J ends lost 2 bases and 7 bases respectively, with 9 bases between them. This CDR3 has 12 residues. Data came from immunoSEQ multiplex PCR; TCRdb stores just in-frame clones and leaves some out. The sample table includes about 20,000 clones. On this clone itself: The read falls 3 residues short of the CDR3 end, and the missing part is taken from the germline J gene.

This receptor was identified in a woman between 18 and 70 years old with a cervical HPV16 infection that either progressed to CIN3+ or cleared (not recorded which). The chain joins TRBV30 to TRBJ1-5, with D perhaps matching TRBD1 (5 bases). The sample was blood buffy coat. CDR3 sequence: CAWSRGGQPQHF. CDR3 DNA, as far as it was read: TGTGCCTGGAGTAGGGGAGGGCAGCCC.